This paragraph reports one T cell receptor (beta chain). What it binds is unknown. The data were obtained in a study of graft-versus-host responses after intestinal transplantation. The CDR3 sequence is 14 residues long. V gave up 6 bases and J gave up 7 bases; unmatched junction bases: 11. Germline values: CDR1 SNHLY, CDR2 FYNNEI. Clones were sequenced by immunoSEQ multiplex PCR, and TCRdb holds only the in-frame ones, with some missing. This table has about 88,000 clones, 80% to 95% appearing once. The origin of this receptor is a human donor who was the organ donor for an intestinal transplant. The gene calls are TRBV2 and TRBJ1-2; 7 bases match TRBD1. The input for sequencing was unstimulated CD4+ T cells sorted from spleen or lymph node cells, taken before transplant. The CDR3 protein is CASSLLTGISGYTF. CDR3 coding DNA: TGTGCCAGCAGCCTTTTGACAGGGATAAGTGGCTACACCTTC.